Below are 15 T cell receptor beta chains sequenced from a single sample in a study of shared clonotypes between healthy human individuals. Profiling relied on immunoSEQ multiplex PCR, and the TCRdb table lists in-frame clones only, not all of them. Of 2 million to 2.5 million clones listed, just over 90% were seen once; the top ten hold about 0.41%. The material sequenced was naive CD4+ T cells from PBMCs. Subset given: CD45RA+ positively selected. These receptors were obtained from a man in his late teens or twenties in good health. Some clones in this sample may be carry-over from other donors' samples.

This clone appeared a single time. The V and J genes are TRBV5-5 and TRBJ1-1, with D tentatively TRBD1 (5 bases). Looked up from germline, CDR1 is SGHKS and CDR2 is YYEKEE (reference sequence). There are 16 residues in the CDR3. V was cut by 0 bases and J by 1 base, with 13 bases left in between. The CDR3 DNA follows: TGTGCCAGCAGCTTGGCCAGGAGGGGACGGAACACTGAAGCTTTCTTT. Protein sequence: CASSLARRGRNTEAFF.

In regard to this clone: This sample includes further DNA sequences coding for the same CDR3. V and J are TRBV2 and TRBJ1-2; 8 nucleotides match TRBD1. Germline V gene sequence: CDR1 SNHLY, CDR2 FYNNEI. This CDR3 has 13 amino acids. V was clipped by 3 bases and J by 4 bases; unmatched bases: 1. The CDR3 DNA is TGTGCCAGCAGTGACAGGGGGCCCTATGGCTACACCTTC. It translates to CASSDRGPYGYTF.

About this clone itself: Possible read error: a much larger clone is one base away. This chain connects TRBV5-1 to TRBJ2-5; D unresolved. CDR3 length equals 11 residues. V lost 1 base, J lost 4 bases, and 2 bases lay in between. Germline V lookup: CDR1 SGHRS, CDR2 YFSETQ. The CDR3 loop reads CASSLIETQYF. In nucleotides, the CDR3 is TGCGCCAGCAGCTTGATAGAGACCCAGTACTTC.

This rearrangement joins TRBV7-9 to TRBJ1-2, with TRBD1 as a possible D gene (5 bases). The germline gives CDR1 SEHNR, CDR2 FQNEAQ (reference sequence). CDR3 size: 13 residues. The CDR3 coding sequence is TGTGCTACGGGGCCTCCCAAGGACTATGGCTACACCTTC. Protein product: CATGPPKDYGYTF.

The chain recombines TRBV15 with TRBJ1-1, with 11 bases matching TRBD1. The CDR3 has 15 amino acids. Germline V lookup: CDR1 LNHNV, CDR2 YYDKDF (reference sequence). The V gene end was trimmed by 3 bases and the J gene end by 4 bases; junction bases not matched to a gene: 4. CDR3 sequence: CATSSSGTGGTEAFF. The CDR3 DNA is TGTGCCACCAGCAGCTCCGGGACAGGGGGCACTGAAGCTTTCTTT.

The V and J genes are TRBV30 and TRBJ1-2; maybe TRBD1 (6 bases). Deletions cut 0 bases from V and 1 base from J, with 12 bases between. Germline V lookup: CDR1 GTSNPN, CDR2 SVGIG (reference sequence). The CDR3 consists of 15 residues. The CDR3 coding sequence is TGTGCCTGGAGTGTACCCGACAGGAGTAACTATGGCTACACCTTC. The encoded protein is CAWSVPDRSNYGYTF.

This clone was observed once. J is TRBJ2-3 and V is TRBV27; D is unclear. The germline V gene encodes CDR1 MNHEY and CDR2 SMNVEV (reference sequence). The length of the CDR3 is 13 residues. V was shortened by 2 bases and J by 5 bases, with 8 bases between the two germline ends. Written as DNA, the CDR3 is TGTGCCAGCAGTTTAAGAATCAGAGATACGCAGTATTTT. Amino acid sequence: CASSLRIRDTQYF.

This clone was counted only a few times. The sample carries other DNA sequences with the same CDR3. The V and J genes are TRBV18 and TRBJ1-2; D is undetermined. Trimming removed 2 bases at V and 3 bases at J, with 7 bases between. Germline values: CDR1 KGHSH, CDR2 LQKENI. CDR3 length: 13 amino acids. The CDR3 sequence is CASSPERDYGYTF. CDR3 nucleotides: TGTGCCAGCTCACCAGAACGGGACTATGGCTACACCTTC.

The chain has TRBV6-6 and TRBJ1-1; D ambiguous. Trimming left V 6 bases short and J 5 bases short, with 19 bases between. This CDR3 region has 15 residues. Germline lookup yields CDR1 MNHNY and CDR2 SVGAGI (reference sequence). CDR3 coding DNA: TGTGCCAGCAGACATAAGTGGGAGAGGTTTACTGAAGCTTTCTTT. It codes for CASRHKWERFTEAFF.

This sequence joins TRBV5-5 and TRBJ1-2; the D gene is possibly TRBD1 (5 bases). The CDR3 contains 15 residues. V lost 5 bases and J 4 bases, leaving 18 bases between the germline ends. CDR1 is SGHKS, CDR2 YYEKEE, per germline (reference sequence). The CDR3 DNA reads TGTGCCAGCAGTCCGGGAGGGGCGATCCTCTATGGCTACACCTTC. Amino acids: CASSPGGAILYGYTF.

The chain uses TRBV10-3 and TRBJ2-7; unclear D gene. Trimming took off 5 bases at V and 0 bases at J, with 17 bases between the two ends. CDR1 and CDR2 from the germline V gene are ENHRY and SYGVKD. The CDR3 has 16 residues. CDR3 sequence (DNA): TGTGCCATCAGTCAAGGACCTGACTTGAGCTCCTACGAGCAGTACTTC. Protein sequence: CAISQGPDLSSYEQYF.

The rearrangement uses TRBV5-1 and TRBJ2-7, with D tentatively TRBD1 (5 bases). V was trimmed by 4 bases and J by 0 bases, leaving 8 bases between them. In germline, CDR1 is SGHRS, CDR2 YFSETQ. The CDR3 is 13 amino acids. The CDR3 DNA is TGCGCCAGCAGCCAGACAGACTCCTACGAGCAGTACTTC. This sequence encodes CASSQTDSYEQYF.

V and J are TRBV28 and TRBJ2-1; 7 bases align to TRBD2. V dropped 5 bases and J dropped 6; count of bases not matched to a gene: 16. The CDR3 runs 17 residues. Germline V CDR1 and CDR2: MDHEN, SYDVKM. In DNA form, the CDR3 reads TGTGCCAGCAGTCCACTCCTCCGTAGCGGGCGGGTCAATGAGCAGTTCTTC. Translated, it gives CASSPLLRSGRVNEQFF.

This chain joins TRBV11-2 and TRBJ2-4; 7 nucleotides agree with TRBD1. CDR3 size: 14 residues. The junction had 5 bases not matched to a gene; V was cut back by 3 bases and J by 6 bases. The germline V gene encodes CDR1 SGHAT and CDR2 FQNNGV. The chain's CDR3 is CASSFDRVGNIQYF. In DNA, the CDR3 is TGTGCCAGCAGCTTCGACAGGGTGGGAAACATTCAGTACTTC.

The chain carries TRBV28 and TRBJ1-4; D is perhaps TRBD1 (6 bases). CDR1 and CDR2 (germline): MDHEN, SYDVKM. The CDR3 contains 15 residues. V lost 5 bases and J lost 0, with 10 bases in between. The CDR3 nucleotides read TGTGCCAGCAGTCCATGGACAGCAACTAATGAAAAACTGTTTTTT. This encodes CASSPWTATNEKLFF.